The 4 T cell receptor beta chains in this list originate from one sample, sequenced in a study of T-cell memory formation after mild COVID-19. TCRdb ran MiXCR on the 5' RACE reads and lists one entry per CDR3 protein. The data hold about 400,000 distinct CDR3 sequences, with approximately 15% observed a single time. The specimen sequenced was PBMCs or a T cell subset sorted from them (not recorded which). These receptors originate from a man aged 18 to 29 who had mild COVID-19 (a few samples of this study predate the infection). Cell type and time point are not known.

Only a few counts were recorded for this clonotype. CDR3 nucleotide sequence: TGTGCCAGCCTCCGAACACCCTCCGGAGATACGCAGTATTTT. Translating it yields CASLRTPSGDTQYF. The gene calls are TRBV2 and TRBJ2-3; D call uncertain. The CDR3 extends over 14 amino acids. The germline CDR1 and CDR2 sequences are SNHLY and FYNNEI. V was cut by 8 bases and J by 5 bases, with 17 bases left in between.

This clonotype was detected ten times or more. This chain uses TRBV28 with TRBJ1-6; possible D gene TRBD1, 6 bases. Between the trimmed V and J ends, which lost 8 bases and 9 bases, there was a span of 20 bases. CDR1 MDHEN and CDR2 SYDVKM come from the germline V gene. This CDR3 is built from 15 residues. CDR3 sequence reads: CASYSGAVGSSPLHF. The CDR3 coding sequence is TGTGCCAGCTATTCAGGGGCCGTTGGGAGTTCACCCCTCCACTTT.

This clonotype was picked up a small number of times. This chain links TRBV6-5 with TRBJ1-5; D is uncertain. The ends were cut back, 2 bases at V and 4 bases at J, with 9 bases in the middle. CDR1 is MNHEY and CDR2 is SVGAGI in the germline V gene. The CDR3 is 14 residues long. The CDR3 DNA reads TGTGCCAGCAGTTACGGGATGAGGAATCAGCCCCAGCATTTT. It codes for CASSYGMRNQPQHF.

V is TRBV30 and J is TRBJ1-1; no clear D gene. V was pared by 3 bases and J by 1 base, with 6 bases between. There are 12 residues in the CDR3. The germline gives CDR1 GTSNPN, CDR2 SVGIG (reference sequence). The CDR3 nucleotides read TGTGCCTGGAGGAGACAGAACACTGAAGCTTTCTTT. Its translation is CAWRRQNTEAFF.